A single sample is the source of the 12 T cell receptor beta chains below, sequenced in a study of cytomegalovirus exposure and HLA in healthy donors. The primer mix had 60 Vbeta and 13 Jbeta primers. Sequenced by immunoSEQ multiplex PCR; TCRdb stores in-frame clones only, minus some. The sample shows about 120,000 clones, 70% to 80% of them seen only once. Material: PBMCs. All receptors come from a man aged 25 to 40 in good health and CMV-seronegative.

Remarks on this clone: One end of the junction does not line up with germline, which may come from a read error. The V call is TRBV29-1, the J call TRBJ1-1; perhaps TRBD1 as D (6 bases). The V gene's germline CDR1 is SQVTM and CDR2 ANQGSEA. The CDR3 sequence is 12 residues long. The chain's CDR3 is CSIERGKYGAFF. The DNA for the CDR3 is TGCAGCATTGAGAGGGGGAAGTATGGAGCTTTCTTT.

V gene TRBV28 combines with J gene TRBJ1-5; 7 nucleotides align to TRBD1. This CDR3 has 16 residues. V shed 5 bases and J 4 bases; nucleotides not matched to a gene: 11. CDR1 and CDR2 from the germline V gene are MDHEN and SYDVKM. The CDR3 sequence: CASSPRWGQNNQPQHF. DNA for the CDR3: TGTGCCAGCAGTCCCCGTTGGGGACAGAATAATCAGCCCCAGCATTTT.

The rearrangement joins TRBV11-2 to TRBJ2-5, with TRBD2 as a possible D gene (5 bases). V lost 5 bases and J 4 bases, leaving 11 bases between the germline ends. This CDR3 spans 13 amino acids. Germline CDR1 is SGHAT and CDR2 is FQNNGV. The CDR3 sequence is CASSLQGGETQYF. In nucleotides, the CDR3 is TGTGCCAGCAGCCTGCAAGGAGGAGAGACCCAGTACTTC.

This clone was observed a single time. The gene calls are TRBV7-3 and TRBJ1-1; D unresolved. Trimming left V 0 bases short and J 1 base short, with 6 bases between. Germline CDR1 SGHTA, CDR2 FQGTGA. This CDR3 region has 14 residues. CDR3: CASSLTVRNTEAFF. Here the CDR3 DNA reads TGTGCCAGCAGCTTAACGGTCAGGAACACTGAAGCTTTCTTT.

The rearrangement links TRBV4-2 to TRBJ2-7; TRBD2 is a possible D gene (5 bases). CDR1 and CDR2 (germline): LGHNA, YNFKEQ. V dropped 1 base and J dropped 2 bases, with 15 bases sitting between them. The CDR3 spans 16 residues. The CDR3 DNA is TGTGCCAGCAGCCAAGGTTCTAGCCAGGAAACCTACGAGCAGTACTTC. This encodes CASSQGSSQETYEQYF.

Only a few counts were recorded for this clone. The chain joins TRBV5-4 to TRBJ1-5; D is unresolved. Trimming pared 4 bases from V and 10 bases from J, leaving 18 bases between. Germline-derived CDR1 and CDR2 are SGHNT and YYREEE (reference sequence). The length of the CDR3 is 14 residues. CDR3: CASSAGLGVYPQHF. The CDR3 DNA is TGTGCCAGCAGCGCCGGACTTGGGGTATACCCCCAGCATTTT.

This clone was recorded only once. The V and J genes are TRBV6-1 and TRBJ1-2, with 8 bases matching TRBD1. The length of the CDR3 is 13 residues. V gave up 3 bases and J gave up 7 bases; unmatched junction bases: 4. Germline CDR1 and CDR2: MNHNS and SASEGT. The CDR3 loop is CASSDRGLGGYTF. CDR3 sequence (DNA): TGTGCCAGCAGTGACAGGGGGCTGGGTGGCTACACCTTC.

This CDR3 is CASSLSNRGGGGYTF. The CDR3 DNA reads TGTGCCAGCAGTTTATCGAATAGGGGAGGGGGGGGCTACACCTTC. This chain joins TRBV27 and TRBJ1-2; perhaps TRBD1 as D (6 bases). Trimming removed 0 bases from V and 8 bases from J, with 16 bases in between. CDR3 length: 15 amino acids. Germline lookup yields CDR1 MNHEY and CDR2 SMNVEV (reference sequence).

The CDR3 DNA sequence: TGTGCCAGCAGTTCCTACAGGGGAAGCTCTGGAAACACCATATATTTT. The encoded protein is CASSSYRGSSGNTIYF. This rearrangement joins TRBV27 to TRBJ1-3, with TRBD1 matching 7 bases. CDR1 is MNHEY, CDR2 SMNVEV, per germline (reference sequence). The CDR3 runs to 16 residues. V trimming: 4 bases; J trimming: 0 bases; junction bases outside the gene matches: 6.

The CDR3 DNA is TGTGCCAGCAGCTTCATTCTCGGGGGGCCGCGGGAAGATACGCAGTATTTT. It specifies CASSFILGGPREDTQYF. This chain connects TRBV7-9 to TRBJ2-3; tentatively, D is TRBD2 (7 bases). Looked up from germline, CDR1 is SEHNR and CDR2 is FQNEAQ (reference sequence). The CDR3 length is 17 residues. V lost 3 bases to trimming and J lost 5 bases, with 21 bases between them.

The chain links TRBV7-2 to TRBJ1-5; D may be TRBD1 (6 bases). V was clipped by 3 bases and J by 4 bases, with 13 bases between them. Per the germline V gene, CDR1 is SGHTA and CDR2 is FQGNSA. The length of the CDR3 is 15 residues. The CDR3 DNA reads TGTGCCAGCAGCTTGGACGGGAGGGGGAATCAGCCCCAGCATTTT. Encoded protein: CASSLDGRGNQPQHF. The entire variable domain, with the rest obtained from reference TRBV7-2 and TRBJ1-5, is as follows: GAGVSQSPSNKVTEKGKDVELRCDPISGHTALYWYRQSLGQGLEFLIYFQGNSAPDKSGLPSDRFSAERTGGSVSTLTIQRTQQEDSAVYLCASSLDGRGNQPQHFGDGTRLSIL.

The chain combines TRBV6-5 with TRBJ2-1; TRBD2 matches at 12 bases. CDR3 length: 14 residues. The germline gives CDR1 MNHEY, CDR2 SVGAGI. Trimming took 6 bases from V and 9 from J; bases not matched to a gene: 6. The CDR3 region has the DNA TGTGCCAGCAGCCTAGCGGGGGGGCCCTTTGAGCAGTTCTTC. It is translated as CASSLAGGPFEQFF.